The clone carrying this TCR beta chain has more than one count but fewer than ten. Its specificity is not known. J gave up 4 bases and V 5 bases, and 9 bases lay outside the gene matches. The CDR3 is made up of 15 amino acids. Germline assignment: CDR1 SEHNR and CDR2 FQNEAQ (reference sequence). This entry is derived from a study of HIV-infected patients and healthy controls. Study observations and caveats: Compared with untreated HIV+ repertoires, healthy controls showed roughly threefold more distinct CDR3s and higher Shannon diversity. Compared with controls, mean Gini indices were significantly raised in HIV-infected repertoires, possibly indicating oligoclonality.

Reverse transcription used 450 to 650 ng RNA and constant-region primers for alpha and beta. Alpha and beta chain libraries were made separately by chain-specific third strand synthesis with multiplexing indices. TCRdb called the 5' RACE reads again in MiXCR, with one record for every CDR3 protein. The profile covers around 7,100 distinct CDR3 sequences, with around 9.9% appearing a single time and over 25% taken by the ten largest. No cell fractionation was done, so the repertoire covers all unsorted peripheral blood T cells. Here the sequenced sample was blood, taken before antiretroviral therapy. V usage is TRBV7-9 and J usage is TRBJ2-7; 9 bases align to TRBD2. The TCR was taken from an adult with HIV infection. CDR3 nucleotides: TGTGCCAGCAGCACAAGCGGGAGGAGTATTTACGAGCAGTACTTC. Its protein is CASSTSGRSIYEQYF.